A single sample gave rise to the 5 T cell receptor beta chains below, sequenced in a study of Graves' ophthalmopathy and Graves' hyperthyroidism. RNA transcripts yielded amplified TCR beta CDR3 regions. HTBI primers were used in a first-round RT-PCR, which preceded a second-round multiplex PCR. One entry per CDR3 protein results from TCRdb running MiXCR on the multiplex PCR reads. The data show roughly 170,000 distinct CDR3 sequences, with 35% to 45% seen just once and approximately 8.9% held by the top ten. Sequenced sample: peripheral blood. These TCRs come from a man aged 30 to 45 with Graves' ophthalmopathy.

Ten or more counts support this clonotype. The CDR3: CASSRGVWRRETEAFF. The CDR3 nucleotides are TGTGCCAGCAGTCGGGGCGTGTGGCGAAGAGAGACTGAAGCTTTCTTT. This rearrangement joins TRBV11-2 to TRBJ1-1, with a possible D match to TRBD1 (5 bases). The CDR3 is 16 residues long. The germline gives CDR1 SGHAT, CDR2 FQNNGV. The germline V and J ends were trimmed by 6 bases and 5 bases, with 22 bases remaining between them.

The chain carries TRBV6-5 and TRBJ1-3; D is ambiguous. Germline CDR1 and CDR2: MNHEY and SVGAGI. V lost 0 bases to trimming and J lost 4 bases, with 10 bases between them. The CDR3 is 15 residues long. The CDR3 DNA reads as TGTGCCAGCAGTTACTCTTCCACCCTCGGAAACACCATATATTTT. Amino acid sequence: CASSYSSTLGNTIYF.

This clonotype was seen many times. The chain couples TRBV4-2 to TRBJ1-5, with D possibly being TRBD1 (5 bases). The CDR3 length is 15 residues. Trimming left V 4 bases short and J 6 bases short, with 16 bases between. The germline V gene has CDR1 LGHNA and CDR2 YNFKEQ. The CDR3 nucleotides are TGTGCCAGCAGCCCGCGCGGAGCTCAGGGTCAGCCCCAGCATTTT. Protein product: CASSPRGAQGQPQHF.

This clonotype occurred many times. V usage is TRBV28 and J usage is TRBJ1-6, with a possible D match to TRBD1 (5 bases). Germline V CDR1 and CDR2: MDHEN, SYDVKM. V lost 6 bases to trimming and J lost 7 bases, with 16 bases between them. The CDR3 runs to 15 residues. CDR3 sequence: CASSLPGLRNSPLHF. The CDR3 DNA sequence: TGTGCCAGCAGCTTGCCGGGACTCAGAAATTCACCCCTCCACTTT.

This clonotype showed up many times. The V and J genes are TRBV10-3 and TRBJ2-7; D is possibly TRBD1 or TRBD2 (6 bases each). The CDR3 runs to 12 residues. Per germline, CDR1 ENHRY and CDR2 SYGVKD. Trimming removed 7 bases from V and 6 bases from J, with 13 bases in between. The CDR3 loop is CAIKGGGLEQYF. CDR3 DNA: TGTGCCATCAAAGGGGGAGGTCTCGAGCAGTACTTC.